The sample holds a few counts of the clone carrying this T cell receptor (beta chain). Antigen: not known. TCRB transcripts that were expressed got sequenced, as all of the isolated RNA had been reverse transcribed. Some clones are missing from TCRdb's copy, which holds only in-frame ones; the method was immunoSEQ multiplex PCR. The sample lists 150,000 to 200,000 clones, 7.8% occurring once. These data originate in a study of beta chain features in type 1 diabetes. Study-wide context: Examination of sorted cells across all samples involved over 95 million cells. General study results and limits: Significant though moderate, a shortening of TCRB CDR3s appeared in all four CD4+ subsets of Type 1 diabetes patients.

This CDR3 comprises 13 residues. Germline CDR1 reads SGHTA; CDR2 reads FQGNSA. With 4 bases clipped from V and 9 bases from J, the junction kept 3 bases outside the gene matches. CD45RO/CCR7/CD25/CD127/CD95/CD27 staining was used to isolate CD4+ naive, central memory, regulatory and stem cell-like memory cells by sorting. Material for sequencing was central memory CD4+ T cells from blood. This chain uses TRBV7-2 with TRBJ1-6, with 7 nucleotides matching TRBD1. The TCR sequence derives from a woman aged 40 to 49 with type 1 diabetes. CDR3 in amino acids: CASSSGGLSPLHF. The CDR3 DNA reads as TGTGCCAGCAGCTCAGGGGGGCTTTCACCCCTCCACTTT.